The source of this TCR beta chain is a study of blood T cell repertoires in COVID-19. Study-level background: T cells, B-cell-depleted T cells, or PBMCs supplied cDNA or gDNA.

The CDR3 contains 13 residues. The J segment lost 4 bases and the V segment lost 6 bases, leaving 6 bases of the junction unmatched. Germline CDR1 SQVTM, CDR2 ANQGSEA. Sequencing was performed with immunoSEQ multiplex PCR; in TCRdb, only in-frame clones are kept and a portion is missing. The table includes tens of thousands of clones, around 81% detected once. Sequencing used peripheral blood. The chain recombines TRBV29-1 with TRBJ1-2, with 9 bases fitting TRBD1. This sequence originates from a man older than 75 with COVID-19, enrolled during active disease. CDR3 in DNA: TGCAGCGTCTGGACAGGGGAGGGCTATGGCTACACCTTC. Its protein product is CSVWTGEGYGYTF. Complete variable domain (other parts from reference TRBV29-1 and TRBJ1-2): SAVISQKPSRDICQRGTSLTIQCQVDSQVTMMFWYRQQPGQSLTLIATANQGSEATYESGFVIDKFPISRPNLTFSTLTVSNMSPEDSSIYLCSVWTGEGYGYTFGSGTRLTVV.